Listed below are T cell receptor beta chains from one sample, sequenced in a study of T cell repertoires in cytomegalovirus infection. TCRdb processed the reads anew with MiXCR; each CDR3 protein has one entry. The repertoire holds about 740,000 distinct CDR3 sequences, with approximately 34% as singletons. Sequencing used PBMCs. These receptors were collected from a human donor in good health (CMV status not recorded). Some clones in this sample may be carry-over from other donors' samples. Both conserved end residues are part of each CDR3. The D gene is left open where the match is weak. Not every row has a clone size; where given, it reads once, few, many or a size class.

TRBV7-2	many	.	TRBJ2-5	CASSLQVGPGAQETQYF	TGTGCCAGCAGCCTCCAAGTCGGGCCTGGCGCCCAAGAGACCCAGTACTTC
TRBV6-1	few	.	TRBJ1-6	CASSDIGQFDYNSPLHF	TGTGCCAGCAGTGACATTGGACAGTTCGATTATAATTCACCCCTCCACTTT
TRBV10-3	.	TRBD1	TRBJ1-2	CAIRGQVEGYGYTF	TGTGCCATCAGAGGACAGGTGGAGGGCTATGGCTACACCTTC
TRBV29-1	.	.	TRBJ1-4	CSVADPSTNEKLFF	TGCAGCGTTGCCGATCCCTCAACTAATGAAAAACTGTTTTTT
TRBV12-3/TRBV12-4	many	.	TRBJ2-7	CASSLGGPGEQYF	TGTGCCAGCAGTTTAGGAGGTCCGGGCGAGCAGTACTTC
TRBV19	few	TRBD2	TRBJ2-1	CASSMNSQLSGLAIYNEQFF	TGTGCCAGTAGTATGAACAGCCAATTGTCGGGACTAGCGATTTACAATGAGCAGTTCTTC
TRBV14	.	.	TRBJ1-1	CASSQWQGEMNTEAFF	TGTGCCAGCAGCCAATGGCAGGGAGAAATGAACACTGAAGCTTTCTTT
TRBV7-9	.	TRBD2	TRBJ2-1	CASSLAGLAVNEQFF	TGTGCCAGCAGCTTAGCGGGACTAGCGGTCAATGAGCAGTTCTTC
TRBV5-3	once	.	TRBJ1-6	CASRPGQSHVYSPIHF	TGTGCCAGCCGCCCTGGACAGAGCCACGTCTATTCACCCATCCACTTT
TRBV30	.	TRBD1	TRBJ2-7	CAWRTGFTYEQYF	TGTGCCTGGCGGACAGGGTTTACCTACGAGCAGTACTTC
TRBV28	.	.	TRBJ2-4	CASGPQGSVKNIQYF	TGTGCCAGCGGTCCCCAGGGGAGCGTCAAAAACATTCAGTACTTC
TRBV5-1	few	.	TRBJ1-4	CASSPPGVGEKLFF	TGCGCCAGCAGCCCCCCGGGGGTAGGCGAAAAACTGTTTTTT
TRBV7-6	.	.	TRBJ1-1	CASSSDNGDAEAFF	TGTGCCAGCAGCTCCGATAATGGGGACGCTGAAGCTTTCTTT
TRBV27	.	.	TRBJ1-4	CASSPYLGQPLNEKLFF	TGTGCCAGCAGTCCGTACCTCGGGCAGCCACTTAATGAAAAACTGTTTTTT
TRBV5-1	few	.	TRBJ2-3	CASTLHPPMSADTQYF	TGCGCCAGCACCTTACACCCCCCAATGAGCGCAGATACGCAGTATTTT
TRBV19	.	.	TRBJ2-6	CASSIDGQYSGANVLTF	TGTGCCAGTAGTATAGATGGACAGTACTCTGGGGCCAACGTCCTGACTTTC
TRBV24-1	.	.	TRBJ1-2	CATSDQDSTNYGYTF	TGTGCCACCAGTGATCAGGACAGCACTAACTATGGCTACACCTTC
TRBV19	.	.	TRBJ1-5	CASMLGILSNQPQHF	TGTGCCAGTATGCTGGGCATCCTTAGCAATCAGCCCCAGCATTTT
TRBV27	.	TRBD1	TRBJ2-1	CASSEVPGGEQFF	TGTGCCAGCAGTGAGGTGCCAGGGGGTGAGCAGTTCTTC
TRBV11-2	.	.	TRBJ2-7	CASSLFLNREQYF	TGTGCCAGCAGCTTATTCTTAAATCGGGAGCAGTACTTC
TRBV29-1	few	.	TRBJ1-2	CSLGPDYGYTF	TGCAGCTTAGGACCTGACTATGGCTACACCTTC
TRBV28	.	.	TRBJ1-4	CASSSGGRGNEKLFF	TGTGCCAGCAGTTCCGGGGGGCGCGGGAATGAAAAACTGTTTTTT
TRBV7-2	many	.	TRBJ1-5	CASRINYSSHQPQHF	TGTGCCAGCAGGATCAATTACAGTTCGCATCAGCCCCAGCATTTT
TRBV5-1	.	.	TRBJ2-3	CASSWLGRGPDTQYF	TGCGCCAGCAGCTGGCTAGGAAGGGGCCCAGATACGCAGTATTTT
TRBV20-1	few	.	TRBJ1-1	CSAAPSRVNTEAFF	TGCAGTGCTGCGCCGTCCAGGGTGAACACTGAAGCTTTCTTT
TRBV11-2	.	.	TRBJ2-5	CASSLVTPSLGTQYF	TGTGCCAGCAGCTTAGTAACGCCCTCCCTAGGGACCCAGTACTTC
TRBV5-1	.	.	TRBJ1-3	CASSSTASHFSGNTIYF	TGCGCCAGCAGCTCGACAGCCTCTCACTTCTCTGGAAACACCATATATTTT
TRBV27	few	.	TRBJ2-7	CASSLTPINEQYF	TGTGCCAGCAGTCTTACACCGATTAACGAGCAGTACTTC
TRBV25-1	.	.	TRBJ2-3	CASSESREVDTQYF	TGTGCCAGCAGTGAATCCCGGGAAGTGGATACGCAGTATTTT
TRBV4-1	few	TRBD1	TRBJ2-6	CASSQEPGTGDRRSGANVLTF	TGCGCCAGCAGCCAAGAGCCCGGGACAGGGGATCGAAGGTCTGGGGCCAACGTCCTGACTTTC
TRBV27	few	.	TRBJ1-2	CASRGGSYGYTF	TGTGCCAGCAGAGGGGGGAGCTATGGCTACACCTTC
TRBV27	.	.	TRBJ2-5	CASSFLAAQETQYF	TGTGCCAGCAGTTTCTTAGCGGCGCAAGAGACCCAGTACTTC
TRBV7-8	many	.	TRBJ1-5	CASSLSSGVNQPQHF	TGTGCCAGCAGCTTAAGTTCGGGGGTCAATCAGCCCCAGCATTTT
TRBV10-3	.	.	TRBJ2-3	CAILPDSGTDTQYF	TGTGCCATCCTCCCAGACAGCGGCACAGATACGCAGTATTTT
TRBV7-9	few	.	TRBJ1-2	CASSPRFSVGVDGYTF	TGTGCCAGCAGCCCCCGCTTCTCCGTGGGGGTTGATGGCTACACCTTC
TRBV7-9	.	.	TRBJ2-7	CASSPRPDNNFQVQYF	TGTGCCAGCAGCCCAAGGCCGGACAATAACTTCCAGGTGCAGTACTTC
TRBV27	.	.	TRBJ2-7	CASRTTGGPRDYEQYF	TGTGCCAGCAGGACAACAGGAGGGCCTCGTGACTACGAGCAGTACTTC
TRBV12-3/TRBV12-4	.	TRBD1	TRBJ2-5	CASSPTGGWETQYF	TGTGCCAGCAGTCCGACAGGGGGTTGGGAGACCCAGTACTTC
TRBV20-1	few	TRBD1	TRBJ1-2	CSALTGGARVTLDGYTF	TGCAGTGCTCTAACAGGGGGCGCCCGCGTAACCCTCGATGGCTACACCTTC
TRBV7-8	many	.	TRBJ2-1	CASSLSPPGTQGDNEQFF	TGTGCCAGCAGCTTATCCCCGCCAGGGACCCAGGGTGACAATGAGCAGTTCTTC
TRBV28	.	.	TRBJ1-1	CASRLGSPEAFF	TGTGCCAGCAGGTTGGGATCCCCTGAAGCTTTCTTT
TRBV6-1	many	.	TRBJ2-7	CASSVKRDEQYF	TGTGCCAGCAGTGTTAAAAGAGACGAGCAGTACTTC
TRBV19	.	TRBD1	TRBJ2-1	CASSSGGFEQFF	TGTGCCAGTAGCTCAGGGGGCTTTGAGCAGTTCTTC
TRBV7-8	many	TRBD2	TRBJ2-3	CASSSGLAGVTDTQYF	TGTGCCAGCAGCTCGGGACTAGCGGGAGTAACAGATACGCAGTATTTT
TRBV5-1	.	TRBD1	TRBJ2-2	CASSLGQAWTGELFF	TGCGCCAGCAGCTTAGGACAGGCTTGGACCGGGGAGCTGTTTTTT
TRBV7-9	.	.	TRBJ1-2	CASSFEEYGYTF	TGTGCCAGCAGCTTCGAGGAGTATGGCTACACCTTC
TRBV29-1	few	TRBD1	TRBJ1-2	CGTSGTGPFYGYTF	TGCGGAACTTCCGGGACAGGGCCCTTCTATGGCTACACCTTC
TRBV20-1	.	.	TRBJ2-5	CSARRTQETQYF	TGCAGTGCTAGACGGACCCAAGAGACCCAGTACTTC
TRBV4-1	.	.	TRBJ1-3	CASSQDLAGPENTIYF	TGCGCCAGCAGCCAAGATCTAGCAGGGCCTGAAAACACCATATATTTT
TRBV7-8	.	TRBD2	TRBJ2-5	CASSLAGWGGVETQYF	TGTGCCAGCAGCTTAGCGGGTTGGGGGGGAGTGGAGACCCAGTACTTC
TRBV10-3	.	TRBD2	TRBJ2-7	CAISDGTRGEQYF	TGTGCCATCAGTGACGGGACTAGGGGCGAGCAGTACTTC
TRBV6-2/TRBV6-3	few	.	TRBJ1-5	CASSYSNPDRWPQHF	TGTGCCAGCAGTTACTCGAACCCCGACCGGTGGCCCCAGCATTTT
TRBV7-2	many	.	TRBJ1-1	CASILREPNTEAFF	TGTGCCAGCATACTGAGGGAGCCGAACACTGAAGCTTTCTTT
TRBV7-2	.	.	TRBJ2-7	CASSFSRDKGEQYF	TGTGCCAGCAGCTTTTCCCGGGACAAAGGCGAGCAGTACTTC
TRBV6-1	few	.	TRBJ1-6	CASSDPRRQNSPLHF	TGTGCCAGCAGTGACCCGCGCCGACAGAATTCACCCCTCCACTTT